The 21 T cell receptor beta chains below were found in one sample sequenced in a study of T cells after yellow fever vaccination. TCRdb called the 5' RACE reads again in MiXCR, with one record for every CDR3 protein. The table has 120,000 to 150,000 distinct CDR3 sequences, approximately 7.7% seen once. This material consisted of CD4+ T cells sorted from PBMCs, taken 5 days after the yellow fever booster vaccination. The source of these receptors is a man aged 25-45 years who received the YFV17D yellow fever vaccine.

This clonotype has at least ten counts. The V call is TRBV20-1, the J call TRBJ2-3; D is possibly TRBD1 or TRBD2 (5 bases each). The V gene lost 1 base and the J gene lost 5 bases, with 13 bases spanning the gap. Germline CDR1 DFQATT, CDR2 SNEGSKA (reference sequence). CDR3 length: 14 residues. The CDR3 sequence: CSARGPGPGDTQYF. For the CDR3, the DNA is TGCAGTGCTAGAGGCCCGGGGCCCGGAGATACGCAGTATTTT.

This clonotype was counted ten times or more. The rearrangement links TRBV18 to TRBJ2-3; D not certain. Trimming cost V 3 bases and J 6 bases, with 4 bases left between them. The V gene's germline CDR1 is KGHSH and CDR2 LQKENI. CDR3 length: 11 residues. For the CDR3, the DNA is TGTGCCAGCTCACCCGAGGATACGCAGTATTTT. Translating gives CASSPEDTQYF.

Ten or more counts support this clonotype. The CDR3 loop is CATSRDRRNPTYEQYF. As DNA, the CDR3 is TGTGCCACCAGCAGAGATCGCCGGAATCCCACCTACGAGCAGTACTTC. V usage is TRBV15 and J usage is TRBJ2-7; no reliable D call. The CDR3 totals 16 residues. Germline V CDR1 and CDR2: LNHNV, YYDKDF (reference sequence). Trimming stripped 0 bases from V and 2 bases from J, with 14 bases between.

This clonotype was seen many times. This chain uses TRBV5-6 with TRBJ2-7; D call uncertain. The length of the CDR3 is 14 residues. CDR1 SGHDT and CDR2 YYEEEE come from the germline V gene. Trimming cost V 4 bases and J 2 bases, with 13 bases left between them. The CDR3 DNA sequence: TGTGCCAGCAGCCCACTCGCCCTGCCCTACGAGCAGTACTTC. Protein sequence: CASSPLALPYEQYF.

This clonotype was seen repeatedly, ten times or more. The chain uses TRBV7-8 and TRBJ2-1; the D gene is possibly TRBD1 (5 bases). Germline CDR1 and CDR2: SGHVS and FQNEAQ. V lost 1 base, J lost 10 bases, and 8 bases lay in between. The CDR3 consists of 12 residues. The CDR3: CASSLGGTEQFF. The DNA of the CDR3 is TGTGCCAGCAGCTTAGGGGGCACAGAGCAGTTCTTC. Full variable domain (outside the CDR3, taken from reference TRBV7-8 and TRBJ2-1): GAGVSQSPRYKVAKRGQDVALRCDPISGHVSLFWYQQALGQGPEFLTYFQNEAQLDKSGLPSDRFFAERPEGSVSTLKIQRTQQEDSAVYLCASSLGGTEQFFGPGTRLTVL.

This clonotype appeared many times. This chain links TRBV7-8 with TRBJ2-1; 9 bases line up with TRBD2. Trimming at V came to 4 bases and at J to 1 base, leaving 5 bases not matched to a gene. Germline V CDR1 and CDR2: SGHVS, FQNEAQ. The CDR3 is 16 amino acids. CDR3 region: CASSSFTSGSYNEQFF. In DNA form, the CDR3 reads TGTGCCAGCAGCTCGTTCACTAGCGGGTCCTACAATGAGCAGTTCTTC.

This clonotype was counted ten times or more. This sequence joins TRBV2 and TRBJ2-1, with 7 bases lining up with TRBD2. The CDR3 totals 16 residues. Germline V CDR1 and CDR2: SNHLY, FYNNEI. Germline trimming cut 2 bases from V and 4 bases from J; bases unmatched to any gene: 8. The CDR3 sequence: CASSERAGARYNEQFF. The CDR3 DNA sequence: TGTGCCAGCAGTGAAAGGGCGGGAGCTCGGTACAATGAGCAGTTCTTC.

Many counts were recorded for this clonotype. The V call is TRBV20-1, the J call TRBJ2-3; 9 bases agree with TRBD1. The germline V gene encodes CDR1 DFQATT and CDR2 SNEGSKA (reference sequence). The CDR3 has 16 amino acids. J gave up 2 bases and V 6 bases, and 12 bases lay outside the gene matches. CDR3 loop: CSAAPGQGVYTDTQYF. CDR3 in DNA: TGCAGTGCGGCCCCGGGACAGGGTGTCTACACAGATACGCAGTATTTT.

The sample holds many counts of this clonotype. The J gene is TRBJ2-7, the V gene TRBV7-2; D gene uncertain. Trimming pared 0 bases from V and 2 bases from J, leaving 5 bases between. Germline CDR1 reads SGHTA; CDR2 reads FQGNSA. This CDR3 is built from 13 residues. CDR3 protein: CASSLAQTYEQYF. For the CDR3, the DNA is TGTGCCAGCAGCTTAGCCCAAACCTACGAGCAGTACTTC.

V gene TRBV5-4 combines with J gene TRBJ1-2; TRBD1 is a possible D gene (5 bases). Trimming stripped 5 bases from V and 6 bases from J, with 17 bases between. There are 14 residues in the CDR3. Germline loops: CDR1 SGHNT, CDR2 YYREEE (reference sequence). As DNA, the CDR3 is TGTGCCAGCAGATCTTACTCAGGGAGCGATGGCTACACCTTC. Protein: CASRSYSGSDGYTF.

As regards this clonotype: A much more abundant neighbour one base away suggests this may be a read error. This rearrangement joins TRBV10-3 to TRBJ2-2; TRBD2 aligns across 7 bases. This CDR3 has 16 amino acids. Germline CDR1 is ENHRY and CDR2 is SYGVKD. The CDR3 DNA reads TGTGCCATCAGGAACCGGGACGGACAATCTGGGGGGGAGCTGCTTTTT. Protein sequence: CAIRNRDGQSGGELLF.

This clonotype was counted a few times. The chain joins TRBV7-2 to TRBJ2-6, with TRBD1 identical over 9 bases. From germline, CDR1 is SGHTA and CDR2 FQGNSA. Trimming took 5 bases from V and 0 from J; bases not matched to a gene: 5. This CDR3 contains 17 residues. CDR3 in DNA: TGTGCCAGCAGCACAGGGGGCCCCAGCTCTGGGGCCAACGTCCTGACTTTC. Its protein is CASSTGGPSSGANVLTF.

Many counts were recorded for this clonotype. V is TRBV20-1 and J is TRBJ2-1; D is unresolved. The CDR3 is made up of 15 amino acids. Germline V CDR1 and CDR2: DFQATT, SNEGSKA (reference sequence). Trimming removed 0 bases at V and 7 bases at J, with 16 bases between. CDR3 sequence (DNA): TGCAGTGCTAGAGATCGTCTACTACCCGGGAATGAGCAGTTCTTC. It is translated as CSARDRLLPGNEQFF.

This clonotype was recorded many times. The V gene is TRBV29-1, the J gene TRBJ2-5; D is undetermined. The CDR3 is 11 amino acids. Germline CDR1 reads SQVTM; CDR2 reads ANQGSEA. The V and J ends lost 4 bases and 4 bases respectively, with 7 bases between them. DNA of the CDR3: TGCAGCGTTGTGCTTCTAGAGACCCAGTACTTC. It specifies CSVVLLETQYF.

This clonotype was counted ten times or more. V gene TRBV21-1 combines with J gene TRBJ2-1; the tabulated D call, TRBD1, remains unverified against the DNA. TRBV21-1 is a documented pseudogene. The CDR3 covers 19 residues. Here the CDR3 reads CASSQSRRTGDRSHNEQFF. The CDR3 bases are TGTGCCAGCAGCCAAAGTCGACGAACCGGGGACAGAAGCCACAATGAGCAGTTCTTC.

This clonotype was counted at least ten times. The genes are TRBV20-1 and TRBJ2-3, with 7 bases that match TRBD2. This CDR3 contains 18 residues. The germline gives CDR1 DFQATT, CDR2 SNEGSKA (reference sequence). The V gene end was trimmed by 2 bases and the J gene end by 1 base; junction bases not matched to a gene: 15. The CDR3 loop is CSARPPAGGISGTDTQYF. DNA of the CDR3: TGCAGTGCTAGACCGCCGGCCGGGGGGATAAGTGGCACAGATACGCAGTATTTT.

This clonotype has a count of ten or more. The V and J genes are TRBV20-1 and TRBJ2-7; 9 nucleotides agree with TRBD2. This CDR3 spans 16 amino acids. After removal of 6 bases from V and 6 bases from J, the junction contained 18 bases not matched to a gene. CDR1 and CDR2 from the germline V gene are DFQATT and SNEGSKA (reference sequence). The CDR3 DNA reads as TGCAGTGCCCCCTTCGGTCCCCTTAGCGGGAGCCCCGAGCAGTACTTC. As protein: CSAPFGPLSGSPEQYF.

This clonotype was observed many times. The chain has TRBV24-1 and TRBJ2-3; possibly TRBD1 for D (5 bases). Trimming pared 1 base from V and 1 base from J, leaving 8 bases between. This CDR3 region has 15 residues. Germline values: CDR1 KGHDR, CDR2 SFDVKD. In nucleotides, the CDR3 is TGTGCCACCAGTGATTTTGAACAGGGCACAGATACGCAGTATTTT. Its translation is CATSDFEQGTDTQYF.

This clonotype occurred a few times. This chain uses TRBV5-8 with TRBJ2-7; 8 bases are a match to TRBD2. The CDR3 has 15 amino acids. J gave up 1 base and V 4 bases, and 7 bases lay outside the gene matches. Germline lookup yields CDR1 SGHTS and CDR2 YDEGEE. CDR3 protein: CASSPGGTNSYEQYF. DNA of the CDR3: TGTGCCAGCAGCCCGGGGGGGACTAATTCCTACGAGCAGTACTTC.

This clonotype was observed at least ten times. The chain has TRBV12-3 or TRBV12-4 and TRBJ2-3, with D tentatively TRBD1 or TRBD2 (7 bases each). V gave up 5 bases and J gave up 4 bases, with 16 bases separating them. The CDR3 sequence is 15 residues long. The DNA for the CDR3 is TGTGCCAGCAGTGACTCAGGGGGGGTAGCAGATACGCAGTATTTT. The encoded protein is CASSDSGGVADTQYF.

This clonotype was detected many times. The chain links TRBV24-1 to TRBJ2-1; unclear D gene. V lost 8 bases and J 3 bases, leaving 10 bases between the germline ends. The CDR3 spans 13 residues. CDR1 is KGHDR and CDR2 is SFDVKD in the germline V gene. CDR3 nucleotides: TGTGCCACCACCTCCGACAACTACAATGAGCAGTTCTTC. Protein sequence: CATTSDNYNEQFF.